Shown below are 16 T cell receptor beta chains from a single sample sequenced in a study of blood T cell repertoires in COVID-19. The table came from immunoSEQ multiplex PCR; TCRdb's copy has only in-frame clones and leaves some out. This table holds over 200,000 clones, about 87% found once. Sequencing input: PBMCs or T cells enriched from blood (not recorded which). The receptors were gathered from a young woman who had been exposed to COVID-19.

The chain recombines TRBV12-5 with TRBJ2-7; 11 nucleotides match TRBD2. The CDR3 sequence is 15 residues long. Per germline, CDR1 LGHNT and CDR2 FRNRAP. After removal of 5 bases from V and 4 bases from J, the junction contained 7 bases not matched to a gene. CDR3 DNA sequence: TGTGCTAGTGGTCAACTAGCGGGAGTCTCTTACGAGCAGTACTTC. It translates to CASGQLAGVSYEQYF.

J is TRBJ1-2 and V is TRBV9; TRBD1 matches 8 bases. Germline lookup yields CDR1 SGDLS and CDR2 YYNGEE. The CDR3 has 14 residues. Trimming removed 6 bases from V and 5 bases from J; junction bases left unmatched: 9. The chain's CDR3 is CASTPGQGRYGYTF. Written as DNA, the CDR3 is TGTGCCAGCACCCCCGGACAGGGTAGATATGGCTACACCTTC. The variable domain in full, completed from reference TRBV9 and TRBJ1-2, reads DSGVTQTPKHLITATGQRVTLRCSPRSGDLSVYWYQQSLDQGLQFLIQYYNGEERAKGNILERFSAQQFPDLHSELNLSSLELGDSALYFCASTPGQGRYGYTFGSGTRLTVV.

This clone was seen just once. The V gene is TRBV24-1, the J gene TRBJ2-2; TRBD1 is a possible D gene (6 bases). The V gene's germline CDR1 is KGHDR and CDR2 SFDVKD. V lost 0 bases and J 2 bases, leaving 15 bases between the germline ends. CDR3 length: 18 residues. Here the CDR3 DNA reads TGTGCCACCAGTGATTTGTCCACAGGGTGGGATAACACCGGGGAGCTGTTTTTT. It yields the protein CATSDLSTGWDNTGELFF.

The chain combines TRBV11-1 with TRBJ2-2; tentatively, D is TRBD2 (6 bases). The V gene lost 1 base and the J gene lost 2 bases, with 8 bases spanning the gap. Germline V gene lookup returns CDR1 SGHAT and CDR2 FQDESV (reference sequence). The CDR3 is made up of 15 amino acids. CDR3 nucleotide sequence: TGTGCCAGCAGCTTAGGGGCGGGAAACACCGGGGAGCTGTTTTTT. Its protein product is CASSLGAGNTGELFF.

The V and J genes are TRBV24-1 and TRBJ1-2; 11 bases map to TRBD1. The CDR3 contains 17 residues. Per the germline V gene, CDR1 is KGHDR and CDR2 is SFDVKD. V lost 2 bases to trimming and J lost 2 bases; unmatched junction nucleotides: 6. Written as DNA, the CDR3 is TGTGCCACCAGTGATTCCGGACAGGGGGCGCAGAACTATGGCTACACCTTC. Translating gives CATSDSGQGAQNYGYTF.

The CDR3 region is CAISESVQGTRGPSSGANVLTF. The CDR3 DNA reads as TGTGCCATCAGTGAGTCGGTACAGGGGACCCGGGGGCCAAGCTCTGGGGCCAACGTCCTGACTTTC. The V gene is TRBV10-3, the J gene TRBJ2-6, with D possibly TRBD1 on 7 matching bases. Trimming took off 0 bases at V and 0 bases at J, with 24 bases between the two ends. From germline, CDR1 is ENHRY and CDR2 SYGVKD. This CDR3 is built from 22 residues.

This sequence joins TRBV2 and TRBJ2-5; maybe TRBD2 (6 bases). The germline V gene encodes CDR1 SNHLY and CDR2 FYNNEI. The CDR3 spans 14 residues. V gave up 10 bases and J gave up 2 bases, with 17 bases separating them. In DNA form, the CDR3 reads TGTGCCACAGGTGGAGCGGGCCTTCAAGAGACCCAGTACTTC. It codes for CATGGAGLQETQYF.

A few counts support this clone. The chain employs TRBV19 and TRBJ1-2; the match to TRBD1 covers 7 bases. Looked up from germline, CDR1 is LNHDA and CDR2 is SQIVND (reference sequence). This CDR3 is 13 amino acids long. V lost 3 bases, J lost 8 bases, and 6 bases stayed unmatched. In nucleotides, the CDR3 is TGTGCCAGTAGTATCACAGGGGCGCAGGGCTACACCTTC. It yields the protein CASSITGAQGYTF.

The V call is TRBV7-9, the J call TRBJ2-2, with D perhaps TRBD1 (7 bases). V dropped 7 bases and J dropped 5 bases, with 17 bases sitting between them. This CDR3 region has 15 residues. Looked up from germline, CDR1 is SEHNR and CDR2 is FQNEAQ (reference sequence). The CDR3: CASTPAGRGTGELFF. CDR3 coding DNA: TGTGCCAGCACCCCAGCGGGCAGGGGGACCGGGGAGCTGTTTTTT.

The chain is built from TRBV20-1 and TRBJ2-2; weak D call: TRBD2 (5 bases). The CDR3 extends over 12 amino acids. Trimming left V 6 bases short and J 7 bases short, with 12 bases between. The germline CDR1 and CDR2 sequences are DFQATT and SNEGSKA (reference sequence). CDR3 DNA sequence: TGCAGTGCAAGTCTAGCAGGCGGGGAGCTGTTTTTT. Translating gives CSASLAGGELFF.

The chain carries TRBV28 and TRBJ2-7, with 8 nucleotides matching TRBD1. V trimming: 6 bases; J trimming: 4 bases; junction bases outside the gene matches: 5. The CDR3 runs to 13 residues. Per the germline V gene, CDR1 is MDHEN and CDR2 is SYDVKM. The CDR3 DNA sequence: TGTGCCAGCAGGAGACAGGGGAATTACGAGCAGTACTTC. Encoded protein: CASRRQGNYEQYF.

This clone was seen only a few times. This chain connects TRBV10-1 to TRBJ1-1, with 8 positions matching TRBD1. J was trimmed by 5 bases and V by 5 bases; bases with no gene match: 7. The germline V gene encodes CDR1 WNHNN and CDR2 SYGVQD (reference sequence). There are 14 residues in the CDR3. The CDR3 nucleotides are TGCGCCAGCAGTTCCGGACAGGGAGGGACTGAAGCTTTCTTT. As protein: CASSSGQGGTEAFF.

In its sample, this clone was seen a few times. The V call is TRBV4-1, the J call TRBJ1-1, with D possibly being TRBD1 (6 bases). The V gene's germline CDR1 is MGHRA and CDR2 YSYEKL. The CDR3 runs 14 residues. Trimming shortened V by 1 base and J by 5 bases, and 11 bases separated the two germline ends. CDR3 sequence (DNA): TGCGCCAGCAGCCAAGTTACAGGGTGGACTGAAGCTTTCTTT. Translating gives CASSQVTGWTEAFF.

The chain uses TRBV2 and TRBJ1-1, with a possible D match to TRBD1 (6 bases). The ends were cut back, 7 bases at V and 7 bases at J, with 13 bases in the middle. Germline CDR1 SNHLY, CDR2 FYNNEI. The CDR3 loop spans 12 amino acids. The CDR3 DNA sequence: TGTGCCAGCAAGTCCAGGGGTATTGAAGCTTTCTTT. This codes for CASKSRGIEAFF.

The V and J genes are TRBV29-1 and TRBJ2-7; D is uncertain. The length of the CDR3 is 13 residues. CDR1 and CDR2 from the germline V gene are SQVTM and ANQGSEA. V shed 0 bases and J shed 1 base, with 7 bases lying between them. The CDR3 nucleotides read TGCAGCGTTGAAGATCCAGGTTCCTACGAGCAGTACTTC. It encodes CSVEDPGSYEQYF.

This chain links TRBV19 with TRBJ2-7, with TRBD1 matching 11 bases. J was trimmed by 6 bases and V by 2 bases; bases with no gene match: 6. CDR1 and CDR2 from the germline V gene are LNHDA and SQIVND (reference sequence). The CDR3 is 15 residues long. The CDR3 DNA reads as TGTGCCAGTAGTATACAATCCGGGACAGGGGGCGAGCAGTACTTC. This gives the protein CASSIQSGTGGEQYF.